This TCR beta chain originates from a study of tacrolimus-resistant gene-edited T cells for transplant recipients (dated by TCRdb to the early 2020s). About the investigation overall: Clonality and clone numbers were compared by TCRbeta sequencing between expanded FKBP12 knockout and unedited CMV-specific T cell products. As a safety check, repertoire sequencing was used to rule out clonal outgrowth driven by transformation after gene editing. Sequencing covered two donors, and each donor provided one unedited and one FKBP12 knockout CMV-specific T cell product.

The treatment or condition label, as the study defines it: CRISPR-Cas9 RNP knockout of FKBP12 using synthetic sgRNA#2. Before enrichment with an IFNgamma secretion assay kit, PBMCs were stimulated for about 6 hours using overlapping CMV pp65 and IE-1 peptide pools. FKBP12 knockout was performed on day 7 by electroporating Cas9 ribonucleoprotein using an Amaxa 4D-Nucleofector. Enriched CMV-specific T cells were expanded in culture with recombinant human IL-7 and IL-15. Before being cryopreserved, the T cell products spent 20 to 25 days in culture. After activation, CMV-specific T cells were enriched from PBMCs on the basis of IFNgamma secretion. Each ribonucleoprotein complex consisted of recombinant Streptococcus pyogenes Cas9 protein that had been precomplexed with FKBP12-specific sgRNA. As the most effective, GMP-preferred guide, synthetic sgRNA#2 was chosen for subsequent experiments. Points the paper makes about the study in general: The repertoire comparisons shown in Figure 5 rested on n = 2. According to the authors' conclusion, gene editing neither drastically skewed the TCRbeta repertoire nor caused excessive clonal expansion. Knockout and unedited products had comparable clonality, top-10 clone read coverage, and total clone numbers. Between donors, the repertoires had no Morisita similarity, whereas knockout and unedited products from the same donor showed high similarity.

This clone is considered medium-sized (0.01 to 0.1%). Base-call qualities are not available, and no considerably larger clone is one nucleotide away. Genomic DNA served as the input for TCRbeta sequencing, which was run through the immunoSEQ service. The paper's data handling went like this. Repertoires were analyzed with immunoSEQ ANALYZER 3.0, and Morisita similarity, clonality, top-10 clone coverage and total clone counts were computed. Clonality was scaled such that a value of 1 indicated a monoclonal product and lower values indicated more diverse products. What TCRdb holds here is the immuneACCESS table cut down to in-frame rearrangements. Part of the clones is not present; checked against another copy, under half of the missing clones reflect an unresolved V gene, and the others are unexplained. The V and J calls and the clone size are those of that table, but D and trimming were determined from the DNA. The sample yields under 950 clones; 44% were counted once. In total, the top ten clones hold roughly 80% of the sample.

For CDR1 and CDR2, the germline V gene (reference sequence) lists SEHNR and FQNEAQ. CDR3 length: 17 amino acids, cysteine to phenylalanine. Only CDR3 DNA is held: 51 bases, read in frame from base 1. From V the trimming removes 5 bases and from J it removes 3 bases, while the gene matches leave 8 bases of the junction unaccounted for. This chain is built from TRBV7-9 and TRBJ2-3; 13 central nucleotides agree with TRBD2. This clonotype was sampled from a human donor in good health, a blood donor. The material sequenced was a CMV-specific product grown in culture, taken from cells with FKBP12 knockout. According to the study, the label for this sample's cell subset or site signals: expanded CMV-specific T cell product isolated by IFNgamma secretion after CMV peptide stimulation. The DNA sequence follows: TGTGCCAGCAGCCCAGGACTAGCGGGAGCGAGGACAGATACGCAGTATTTT. This gives the protein CASSPGLAGARTDTQYF.